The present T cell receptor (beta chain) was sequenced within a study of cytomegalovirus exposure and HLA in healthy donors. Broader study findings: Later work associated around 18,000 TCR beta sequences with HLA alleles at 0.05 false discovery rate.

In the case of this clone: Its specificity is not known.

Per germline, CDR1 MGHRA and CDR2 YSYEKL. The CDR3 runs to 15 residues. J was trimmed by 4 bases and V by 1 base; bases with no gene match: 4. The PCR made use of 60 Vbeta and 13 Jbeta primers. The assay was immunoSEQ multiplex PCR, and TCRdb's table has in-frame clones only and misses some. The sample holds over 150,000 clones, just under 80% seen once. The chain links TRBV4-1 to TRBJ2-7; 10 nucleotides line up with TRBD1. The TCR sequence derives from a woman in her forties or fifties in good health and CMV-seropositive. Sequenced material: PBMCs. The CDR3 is CASSQVGTGVYEQYF. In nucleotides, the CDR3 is TGCGCCAGCAGCCAAGTGGGGACAGGGGTGTACGAGCAGTACTTC.